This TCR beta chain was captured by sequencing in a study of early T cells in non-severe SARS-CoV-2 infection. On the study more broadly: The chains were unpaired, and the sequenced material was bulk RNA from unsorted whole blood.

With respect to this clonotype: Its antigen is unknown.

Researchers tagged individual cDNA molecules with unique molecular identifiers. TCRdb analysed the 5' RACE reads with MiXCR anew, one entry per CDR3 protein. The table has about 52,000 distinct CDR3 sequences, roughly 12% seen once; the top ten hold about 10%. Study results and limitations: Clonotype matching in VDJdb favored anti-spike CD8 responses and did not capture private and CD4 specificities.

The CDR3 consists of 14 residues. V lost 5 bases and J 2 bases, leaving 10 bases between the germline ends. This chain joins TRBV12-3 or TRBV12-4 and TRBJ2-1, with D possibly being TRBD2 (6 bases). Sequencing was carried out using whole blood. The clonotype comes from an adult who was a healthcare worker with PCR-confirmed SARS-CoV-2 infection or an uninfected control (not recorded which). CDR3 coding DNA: TGTGCCAGCAGTCCCGGGGGACCCTACAATGAGCAGTTCTTC. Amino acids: CASSPGGPYNEQFF.